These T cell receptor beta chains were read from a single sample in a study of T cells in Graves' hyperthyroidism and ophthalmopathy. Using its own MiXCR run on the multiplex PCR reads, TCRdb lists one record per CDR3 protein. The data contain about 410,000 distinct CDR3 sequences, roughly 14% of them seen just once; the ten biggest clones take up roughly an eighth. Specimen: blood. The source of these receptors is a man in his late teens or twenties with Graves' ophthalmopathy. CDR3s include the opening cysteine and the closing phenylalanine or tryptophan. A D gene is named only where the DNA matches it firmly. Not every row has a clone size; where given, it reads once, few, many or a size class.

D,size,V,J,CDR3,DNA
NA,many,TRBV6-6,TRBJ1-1,CASSYGGTTSTEAFF,TGTGCCAGCAGTTACGGGGGGACTACGAGTACTGAAGCTTTCTTT
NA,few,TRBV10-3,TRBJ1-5,CAISFQPPGQNNQPQHF,TGTGCCATCAGTTTCCAACCCCCGGGACAAAATAATCAGCCCCAGCATTTT
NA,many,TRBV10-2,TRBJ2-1,CASRQGGTYNEQFF,TGCGCCAGCAGGCAGGGTGGTACCTACAATGAGCAGTTCTTC
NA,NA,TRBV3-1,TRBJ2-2,CASSPLRNTGELFF,TGTGCCAGCAGCCCCCTCAGGAACACCGGGGAGCTGTTTTTT
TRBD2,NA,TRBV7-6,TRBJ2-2,CASSFSGGGDTGELFF,TGTGCCAGCAGCTTTAGCGGGGGGGGTGACACCGGGGAGCTGTTTTTT
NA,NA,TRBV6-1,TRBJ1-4,CATILRGKLFF,TGTGCCACCATCTTGCGGGGAAAACTGTTTTTT
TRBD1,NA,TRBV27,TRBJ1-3,CASSFAPPDRVGNTIYF,TGTGCCAGCAGTTTCGCCCCACCGGACAGGGTTGGAAACACCATATATTTT
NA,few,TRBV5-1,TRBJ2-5,CASGVGQRETQYF,TGCGCCAGCGGGGTAGGCCAGAGGGAGACCCAGTACTTC
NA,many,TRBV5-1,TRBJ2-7,CASSLGQYEQYF,TGTGCCAGCTCACTAGGACAGTACGAGCAGTACTTC
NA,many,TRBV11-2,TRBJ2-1,CASSSIQGPRYNEQFF,TGTGCCAGCAGCTCCATCCAGGGGCCCCGATACAATGAGCAGTTCTTC
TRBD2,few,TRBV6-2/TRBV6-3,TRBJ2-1,CASSYPRAGTSGDEQFF,TGTGCCAGCAGTTACCCGAGGGCCGGGACTAGCGGGGATGAGCAGTTCTTC
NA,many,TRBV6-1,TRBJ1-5,CASSKGEASNQPQHF,TGTGCCAGCAGTAAGGGGGAAGCAAGCAATCAGCCCCAGCATTTT
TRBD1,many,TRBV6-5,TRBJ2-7,CASSYRGQGTYEQYF,TGTGCCAGCAGTTACCGGGGACAGGGTACCTACGAGCAGTACTTC
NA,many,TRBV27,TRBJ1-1,CASRKTGSEAFF,TGTGCCAGCAGAAAAACAGGATCCGAAGCTTTCTTT
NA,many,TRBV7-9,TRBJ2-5,CASSFEGVETQYF,TGTGCCAGCAGCTTTGAAGGGGTGGAGACCCAGTACTTC
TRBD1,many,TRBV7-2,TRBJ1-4,CASSLGDREFEKLFF,TGTGCCAGCAGCTTGGGGGACAGGGAATTCGAAAAACTGTTTTTT
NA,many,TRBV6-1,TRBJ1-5,CASSGQGFGMDQPQHF,TGTGCCAGCAGTGGGCAAGGGTTTGGAATGGATCAGCCCCAGCATTTT
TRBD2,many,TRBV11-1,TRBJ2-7,CASSLMGGVSYEQYF,TGTGCCAGCAGCTTAATGGGGGGGGTCTCCTACGAGCAGTACTTC
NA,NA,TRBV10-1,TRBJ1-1,CASSDPGLNTEAFF,TGCGCCAGCAGTGATCCAGGTTTGAACACTGAAGCTTTCTTT
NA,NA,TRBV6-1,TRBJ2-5,CASRITEKQETQYF,TGTGCCAGCAGGATTACAGAAAAACAAGAGACCCAGTACTTC
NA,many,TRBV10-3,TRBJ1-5,CATAPREDQPQHF,TGTGCCACCGCCCCCAGGGAGGATCAGCCCCAGCATTTT
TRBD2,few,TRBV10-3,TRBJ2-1,CAIGGFRTSGGNEQFF,TGTGCCATCGGGGGCTTCAGGACTAGCGGGGGCAATGAGCAGTTCTTC
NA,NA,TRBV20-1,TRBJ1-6,CSARPKETGPLSSYNSPLHF,TGCAGTGCTAGACCTAAGGAGACAGGACCACTTAGCTCCTATAATTCACCCCTCCACTTT
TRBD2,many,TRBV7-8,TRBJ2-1,CATTTSGRSNEQFF,TGTGCCACCACGACTAGCGGGAGGTCGAATGAGCAGTTCTTC
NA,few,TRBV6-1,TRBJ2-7,CASTPQGPSYEQYF,TGTGCCAGCACCCCACAGGGCCCCTCCTACGAGCAGTACTTC
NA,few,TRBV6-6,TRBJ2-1,CASSYSWDLSSYNEQFF,TGTGCCAGCAGTTACTCTTGGGACCTCAGCTCCTACAATGAGCAGTTCTTC
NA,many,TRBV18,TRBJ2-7,CASSLRVPYEQYF,TGTGCCAGCTCACTCCGCGTTCCCTACGAGCAGTACTTC
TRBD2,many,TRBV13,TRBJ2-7,CASSSSEAGGVSEQYF,TGTGCCAGCAGCTCTTCAGAGGCGGGAGGGGTCTCTGAGCAGTACTTC
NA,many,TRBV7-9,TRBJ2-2,CASSDRQNTGELFF,TGTGCCAGCAGCGATAGACAGAACACCGGGGAGCTGTTTTTT
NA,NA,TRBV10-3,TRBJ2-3,CAISGRAGVPTDTQYF,TGTGCCATCAGTGGTAGAGCAGGTGTACCTACGGATACGCAGTATTTT
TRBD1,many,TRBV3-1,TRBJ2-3,CASSQDSGRGRADTQYF,TGTGCCAGCAGCCAAGATTCGGGCAGGGGGCGCGCAGATACGCAGTATTTT
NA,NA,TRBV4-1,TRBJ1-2,CASSQAGGAILGYTF,TGCGCCAGCAGCCAAGCCGGGGGGGCCATACTTGGCTACACCTTC
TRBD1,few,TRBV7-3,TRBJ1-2,CASSLNPGQGHGYTF,TGTGCCAGCAGCCTAAACCCTGGACAGGGGCATGGCTACACCTTC
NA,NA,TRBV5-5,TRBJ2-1,CASSFGIRYYNEQFF,TGTGCCAGCAGCTTTGGTATCCGATACTACAATGAGCAGTTCTTC
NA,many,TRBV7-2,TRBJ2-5,CASSLDRGPKTQYF,TGTGCCAGCAGCTTAGATAGGGGCCCCAAGACCCAGTACTTC
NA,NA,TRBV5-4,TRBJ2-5,CASSGEGGRETQYF,TGTGCCAGCAGCGGGGAGGGGGGGCGAGAGACCCAGTACTTC
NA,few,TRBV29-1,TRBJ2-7,CSVVHPGTSYEQYF,TGCAGCGTTGTCCACCCTGGAACGTCCTACGAGCAGTACTTC
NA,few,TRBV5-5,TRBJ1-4,CASTSLKNEKLFF,TGTGCCAGCACCTCCTTAAAGAATGAAAAACTGTTTTTT
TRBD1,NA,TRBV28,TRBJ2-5,CASSRRQGAGETQYF,TGTGCCAGCAGCAGAAGACAGGGGGCAGGAGAGACCCAGTACTTC
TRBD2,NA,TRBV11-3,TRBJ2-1,CASSIQGRLAGGRSYNEQFF,TGTGCCAGCAGCATACAGGGCAGACTAGCGGGGGGACGCTCCTACAATGAGCAGTTCTTC
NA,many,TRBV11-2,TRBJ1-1,CASSEQGAEAFF,TGTGCCAGCAGTGAACAGGGAGCTGAAGCTTTCTTT
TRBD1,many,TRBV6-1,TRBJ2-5,CASRMPFRQGAETQYF,TGTGCCAGCAGGATGCCCTTTCGACAGGGCGCAGAGACCCAGTACTTC
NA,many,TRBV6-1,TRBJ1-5,CASSEAPRGAGGNQPQHF,TGTGCCAGCAGTGAAGCGCCTAGAGGGGCTGGAGGCAATCAGCCCCAGCATTTT
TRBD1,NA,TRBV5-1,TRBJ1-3,CASSTDRAGNTIYF,TGCGCCAGCAGCACGGACAGGGCTGGAAACACCATATATTTT
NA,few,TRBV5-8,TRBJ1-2,CASSLVASANYGYTF,TGTGCCAGCAGCTTGGTTGCGTCAGCTAACTATGGCTACACCTTC
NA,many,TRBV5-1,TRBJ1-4,CASSLLGGGDEKLFF,TGCGCCAGCAGCTTGCTCGGCGGAGGGGATGAAAAACTGTTTTTT
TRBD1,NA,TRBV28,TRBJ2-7,CASKTGQVADEQYF,TGTGCCAGCAAAACCGGACAGGTCGCCGACGAGCAGTACTTC
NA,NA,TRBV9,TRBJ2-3,CASSVGGDPTDTQYF,TGTGCCAGCAGCGTAGGAGGGGATCCCACAGATACGCAGTATTTT
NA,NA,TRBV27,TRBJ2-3,CASSLWGLPMGTDTQYF,TGTGCCAGCAGTTTATGGGGACTCCCTATGGGCACAGATACGCAGTATTTT
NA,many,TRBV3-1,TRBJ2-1,CASSQGAGPSGEQFF,TGTGCCAGCAGCCAAGGGGCGGGGCCCTCGGGTGAGCAGTTCTTC
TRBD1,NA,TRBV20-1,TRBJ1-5,CSANTGARNQPQHF,TGCAGTGCTAACACAGGGGCGCGCAATCAGCCCCAGCATTTT
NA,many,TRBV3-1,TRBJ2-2,CASQRTAGELFF,TGTGCCAGCCAAAGAACCGCCGGGGAGCTGTTTTTT
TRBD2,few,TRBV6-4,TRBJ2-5,CVSSPTSGGRETQYF,TGTGTCAGCAGCCCAACTAGCGGGGGGAGAGAGACCCAGTACTTC